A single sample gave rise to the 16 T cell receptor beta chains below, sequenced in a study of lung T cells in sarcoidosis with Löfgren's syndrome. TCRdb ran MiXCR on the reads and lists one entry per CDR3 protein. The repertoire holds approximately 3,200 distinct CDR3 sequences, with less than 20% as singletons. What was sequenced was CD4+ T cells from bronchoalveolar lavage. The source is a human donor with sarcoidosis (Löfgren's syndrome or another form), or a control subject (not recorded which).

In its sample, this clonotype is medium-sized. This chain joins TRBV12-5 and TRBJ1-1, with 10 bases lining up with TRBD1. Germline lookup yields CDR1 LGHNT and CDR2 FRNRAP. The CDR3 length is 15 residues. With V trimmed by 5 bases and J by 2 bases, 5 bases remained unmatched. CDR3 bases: TGTGCTAGTGGTACTGAGACAGGGGGCAACACTGAAGCTTTCTTT. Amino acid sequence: CASGTETGGNTEAFF.

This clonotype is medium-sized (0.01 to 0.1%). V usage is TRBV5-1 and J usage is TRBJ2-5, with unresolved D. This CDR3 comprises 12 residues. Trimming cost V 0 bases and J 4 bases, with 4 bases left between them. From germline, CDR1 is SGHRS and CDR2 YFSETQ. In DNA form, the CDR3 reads TGCGCCAGCAGCTTGGCTCGAGAGACCCAGTACTTC. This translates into CASSLARETQYF.

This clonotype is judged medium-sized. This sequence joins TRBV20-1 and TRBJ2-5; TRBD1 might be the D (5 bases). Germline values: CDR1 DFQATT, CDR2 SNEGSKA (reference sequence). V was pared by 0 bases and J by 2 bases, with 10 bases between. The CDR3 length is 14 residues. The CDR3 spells CSAREWGRQETQYF. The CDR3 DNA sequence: TGCAGTGCTAGAGAGTGGGGCAGACAAGAGACCCAGTACTTC.

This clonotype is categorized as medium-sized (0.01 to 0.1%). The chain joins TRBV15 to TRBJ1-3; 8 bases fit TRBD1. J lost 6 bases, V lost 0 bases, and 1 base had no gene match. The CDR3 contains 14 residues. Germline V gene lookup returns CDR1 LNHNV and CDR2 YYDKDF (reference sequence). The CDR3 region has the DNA TGTGCCACCAGCAGAGAGGACAGGGTAAACACCATATATTTT. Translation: CATSREDRVNTIYF.

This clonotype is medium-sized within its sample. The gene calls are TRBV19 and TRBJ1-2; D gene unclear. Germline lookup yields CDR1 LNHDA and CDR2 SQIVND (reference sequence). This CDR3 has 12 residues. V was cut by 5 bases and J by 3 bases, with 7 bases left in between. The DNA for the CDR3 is TGTGCCAGTAGTTTTCAGGACTATGGCTACACCTTC. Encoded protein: CASSFQDYGYTF. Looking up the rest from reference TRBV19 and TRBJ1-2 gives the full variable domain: DGGITQSPKYLFRKEGQNVTLSCEQNLNHDAMYWYRQDPGQGLRLIYYSQIVNDFQKGDIAEGYSVSREKKESFPLTVTSAQKNPTAFYLCASSFQDYGYTFGSGTRLTVV.

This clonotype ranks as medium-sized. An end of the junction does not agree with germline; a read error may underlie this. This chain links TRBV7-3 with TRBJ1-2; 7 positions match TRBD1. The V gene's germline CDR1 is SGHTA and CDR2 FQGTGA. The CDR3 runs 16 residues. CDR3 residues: CASSITRDSHLYGYTF. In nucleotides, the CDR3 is TGTGCCAGCAGCATAACCCGGGACAGCCACCTCTATGGCTACACCTTC.

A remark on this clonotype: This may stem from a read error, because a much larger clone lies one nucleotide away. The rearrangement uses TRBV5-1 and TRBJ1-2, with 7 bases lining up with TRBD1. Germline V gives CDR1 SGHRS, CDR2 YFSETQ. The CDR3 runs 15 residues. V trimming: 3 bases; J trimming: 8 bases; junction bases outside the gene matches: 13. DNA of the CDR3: TGCGCCAGCAGCTCCCAGGACAGGTTAAAGACGGGCTACACCTTC. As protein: CASSSQDRLKTGYTF.

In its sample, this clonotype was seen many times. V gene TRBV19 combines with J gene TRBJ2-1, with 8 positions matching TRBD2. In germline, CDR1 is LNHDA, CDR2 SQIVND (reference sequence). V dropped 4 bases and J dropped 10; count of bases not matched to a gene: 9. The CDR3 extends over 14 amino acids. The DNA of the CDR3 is TGTGCCAGTAGTACTCTAGCGGGTCGGGGGGAGCAGTTCTTC. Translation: CASSTLAGRGEQFF.

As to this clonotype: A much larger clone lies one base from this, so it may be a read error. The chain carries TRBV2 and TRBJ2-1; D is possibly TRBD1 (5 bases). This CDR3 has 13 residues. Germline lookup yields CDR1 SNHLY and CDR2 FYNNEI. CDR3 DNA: TGTGCCAGCAGTGATAGGACACCCGATGAGCAGTCCTTC. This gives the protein CASSDRTPDEQSF. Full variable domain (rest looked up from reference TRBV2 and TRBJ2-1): EPEVTQTPSHQVTQMGQEVILRCVPISNHLYFYWYRQILGQKVEFLVSFYNNEISEKSEIFDDQFSVERPDGSNFTLKIRSTKLEDSAMYFCASSDRTPDEQSFGPGTRLTVL.

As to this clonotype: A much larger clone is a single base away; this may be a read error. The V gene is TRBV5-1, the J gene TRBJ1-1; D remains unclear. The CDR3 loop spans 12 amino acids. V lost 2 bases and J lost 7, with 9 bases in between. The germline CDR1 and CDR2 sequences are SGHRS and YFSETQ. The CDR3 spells CASSFTYREAFF. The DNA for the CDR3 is TGCGCCAGCAGCTTTACGTACCGTGAAGCTTTCTTT.

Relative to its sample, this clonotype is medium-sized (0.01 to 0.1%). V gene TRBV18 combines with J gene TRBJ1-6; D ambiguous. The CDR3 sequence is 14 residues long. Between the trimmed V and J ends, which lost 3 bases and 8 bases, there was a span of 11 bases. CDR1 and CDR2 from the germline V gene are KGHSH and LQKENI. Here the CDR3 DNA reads TGTGCCAGCTCACCGAACGGCGGGGATTCACCCCTCCACTTT. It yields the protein CASSPNGGDSPLHF. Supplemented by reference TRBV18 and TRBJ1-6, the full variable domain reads NAGVMQNPRHLVRRRGQEARLRCSPMKGHSHVYWYRQLPEEGLKFMVYLQKENIIDESGMPKERFSAEFPKEGPSILRIQQVVRGDSAAYFCASSPNGGDSPLHFGNGTRLTVT.

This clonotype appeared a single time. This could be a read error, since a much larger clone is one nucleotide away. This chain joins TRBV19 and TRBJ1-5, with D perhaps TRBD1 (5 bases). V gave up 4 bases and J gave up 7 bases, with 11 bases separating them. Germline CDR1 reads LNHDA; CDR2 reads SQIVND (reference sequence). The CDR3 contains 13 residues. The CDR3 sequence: CASSTGSKQPQHF. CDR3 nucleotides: TGTGCCAGTAGTACAGGGTCGAAACAGCCCCAGCATTTT.

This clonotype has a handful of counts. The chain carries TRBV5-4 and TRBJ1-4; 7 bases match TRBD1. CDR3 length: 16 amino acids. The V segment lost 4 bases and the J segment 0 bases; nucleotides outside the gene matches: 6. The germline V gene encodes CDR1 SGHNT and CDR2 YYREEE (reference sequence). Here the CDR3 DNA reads TGTGCCAGCAGCGCACAGGGGATTGCAACTAATGAAAAACTGTTTTTT. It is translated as CASSAQGIATNEKLFF.

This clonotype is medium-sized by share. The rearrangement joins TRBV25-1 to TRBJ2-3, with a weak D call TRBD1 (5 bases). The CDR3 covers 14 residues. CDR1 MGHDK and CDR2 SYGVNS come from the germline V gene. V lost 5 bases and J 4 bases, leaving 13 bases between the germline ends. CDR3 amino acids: CASSFVAGSDTQYF. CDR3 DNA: TGTGCCAGCAGTTTCGTTGCAGGGTCAGATACGCAGTATTTT.

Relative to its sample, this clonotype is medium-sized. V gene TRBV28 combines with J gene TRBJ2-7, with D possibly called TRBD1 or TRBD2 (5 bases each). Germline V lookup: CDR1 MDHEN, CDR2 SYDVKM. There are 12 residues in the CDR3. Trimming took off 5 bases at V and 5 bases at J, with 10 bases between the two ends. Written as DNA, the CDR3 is TGTGCCAGCAGTGAGGGGAGCCACGAGCAGTACTTC. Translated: CASSEGSHEQYF.

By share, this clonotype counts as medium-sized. The CDR3 nucleotides read TGTGCCAGCAGTTACTCCGGGTATGGCTACACCTTC. Translation gives CASSYSGYGYTF. The V and J genes are TRBV6-2 or TRBV6-3 and TRBJ1-2; the D is unclear. Germline V CDR1 and CDR2: MNHEY, SVGEGT. There are 12 residues in the CDR3. V was shortened by 0 bases and J by 5 bases, with 4 bases between the two germline ends.